The 14 T cell receptor beta chains below all came from one sample that was sequenced in a study of Graves' ophthalmopathy and Graves' hyperthyroidism. Scientists amplified the TCR beta CDR3 regions from RNA transcripts. The library came from an HTBI-primed first-round RT-PCR and a second-round multiplex PCR. TCRdb passed the multiplex PCR reads through MiXCR, listing each CDR3 protein once. The sample contains about 48,000 distinct CDR3 sequences, around 45% of which appear only once. The material sequenced was peripheral blood. The receptor set was obtained from an adult man with Graves' ophthalmopathy.

The chain uses TRBV24-1 and TRBJ1-2; 10 nucleotides line up with TRBD1. CDR3 size: 15 residues. Germline CDR1 is KGHDR and CDR2 is SFDVKD. V lost 4 bases to trimming and J lost 6 bases; unmatched junction nucleotides: 7. This chain's CDR3 is CATSDPAGQGDGYTF. The CDR3 region has the DNA TGTGCCACCAGTGACCCGGCCGGACAGGGGGATGGCTACACCTTC.

This clonotype was detected many times. V is TRBV15 and J is TRBJ2-3, with TRBD2 matching over 8 bases. CDR3 length equals 15 residues. With V trimmed by 3 bases and J by 0 bases, 2 bases remained unmatched. CDR1 LNHNV and CDR2 YYDKDF come from the germline V gene (reference sequence). This CDR3 reads CATSSSGASTDTQYF. In nucleotides, the CDR3 is TGTGCCACCAGCAGTAGCGGGGCGAGCACAGATACGCAGTATTTT.

The chain has TRBV10-3 and TRBJ2-1; possibly TRBD2 for D (6 bases). The CDR3 spans 14 residues. Germline CDR1 ENHRY, CDR2 SYGVKD. V lost 11 bases to trimming and J lost 7 bases, with 21 bases between them. The CDR3 loop is CASSSPEGVNEQFF. DNA of the CDR3: TGTGCCTCATCGTCCCCGGAGGGAGTGAATGAGCAGTTCTTC.

This clonotype was observed at least ten times. The rearrangement uses TRBV11-1 and TRBJ1-3; D might be TRBD1 (5 bases). Germline V gene data show CDR1 as SGHAT and CDR2 as FQDESV (reference sequence). V was clipped by 5 bases and J by 4 bases, with 6 bases between them. This CDR3 is 12 amino acids long. CDR3 in DNA: TGTGCCAGCAGCCGACAGGGAAACACCATATATTTT. Its protein product is CASSRQGNTIYF. Together with reference TRBV11-1 and TRBJ1-3, the CDR3 gives the full variable domain: EAEVAQSPRYKITEKSQAVAFWCDPISGHATLYWYRQILGQGPELLVQFQDESVVDDSQLPKDRFSAERLKGVDSTLKIQPAELGDSAMYLCASSRQGNTIYFGEGSWLTVV.

This clonotype has at least ten counts. Since a much larger clone is just one base distant, this may be a read error. The final CDR3 position lacks the conserved phenylalanine or tryptophan, pointing to a likely read error. CDR3 coding DNA: TGTGCCAGCAGAGTTGGGTCCTCGAACACTGAAGCTTTCCTT. The encoded protein is CASRVGSSNTEAFL. The rearrangement links TRBV6-5 to TRBJ1-1, with unresolved D. This CDR3 has 14 residues. The ends were cut back, 6 bases at V and 1 base at J, with 12 bases in the middle. The V gene's germline CDR1 is MNHEY and CDR2 SVGAGI.

This clonotype was recorded many times. The chain is built from TRBV7-2 and TRBJ2-3, with 9 bases lining up with TRBD2. J lost 2 bases, V lost 5 bases, and 8 bases had no gene match. Germline loops: CDR1 SGHTA, CDR2 FQGNSA. This CDR3 is 16 amino acids long. The CDR3 bases are TGTGCCAGCAGCCGGAGAGCGGGGGGACACACAGATACGCAGTATTTT. It codes for CASSRRAGGHTDTQYF. Using reference TRBV7-2 and TRBJ2-3 for the parts outside the CDR3, the full variable domain is GAGVSQSPSNKVTEKGKDVELRCDPISGHTALYWYRQSLGQGLEFLIYFQGNSAPDKSGLPSDRFSAERTGGSVSTLTIQRTQQEDSAVYLCASSRRAGGHTDTQYFGPGTRLTVL.

The table lists this clonotype with many counts. The gene calls are TRBV9 and TRBJ2-2; unclear D gene. CDR3 length: 14 amino acids. The germline V gene has CDR1 SGDLS and CDR2 YYNGEE. Trimming took 5 bases from V and 4 from J, leaving 12 bases between them. The CDR3 loop is CASRHSVFTGELFF. As DNA, the CDR3 is TGTGCCAGCAGACACTCCGTGTTCACCGGGGAGCTGTTTTTT.

This clonotype was found once. A clone one base away is much larger, so this may be a read error. This chain joins TRBV27 and TRBJ2-1; D not certain. The CDR3 length is 13 residues. Germline CDR1 MNHEY, CDR2 SMNVEV (reference sequence). Trimming took 5 bases from V and 10 from J, leaving 15 bases between them. The CDR3 bases are TGTGCCAGCAGTCATGCACCGGAAGGCGAGCAGTTCTTC. Protein sequence: CASSHAPEGEQFF.

This clonotype came up many times. This chain links TRBV29-1 with TRBJ2-7, with D hard to call. CDR1 and CDR2 from the germline V gene are SQVTM and ANQGSEA. The V and J ends lost 8 bases and 6 bases respectively, with 14 bases between them. This CDR3 region has 11 residues. The CDR3: CSIKTLAEQYF. DNA of the CDR3: TGCAGCATAAAGACCTTGGCCGAGCAGTACTTC.

The chain has TRBV7-8 and TRBJ1-5; D unresolved. CDR1 SGHVS and CDR2 FQNEAQ come from the germline V gene. The CDR3 has 15 residues. The V gene lost 5 bases and the J gene lost 11 bases, with 22 bases spanning the gap. DNA for the CDR3: TGTGCCAGCAGCCTACGGCTAGCGGGAGTAGAGACCCAGCATTTT. This gives the protein CASSLRLAGVETQHF.

This clonotype showed up just a few times. This chain links TRBV11-2 with TRBJ2-3; D is unresolved. The CDR3 extends over 18 amino acids. Per germline, CDR1 SGHAT and CDR2 FQNNGV. V lost 4 bases to trimming and J lost 2 bases, with 22 bases between them. In DNA, the CDR3 is TGTGCCAGCAGCTCCATTACTGTATCACTGGGTAACACAGATACGCAGTATTTT. It specifies CASSSITVSLGNTDTQYF.

This clonotype has more than one count but fewer than ten. The chain combines TRBV12-3 or TRBV12-4 with TRBJ2-7; perhaps TRBD2 as D (6 bases). The CDR3 length is 13 residues. With 6 bases removed from V and 5 bases from J, the gap between germline ends came to 14 bases. The CDR3 reads CASRSWGEDEQYF. CDR3 DNA sequence: TGTGCCAGCAGGTCCTGGGGGGAGGACGAGCAGTACTTC.

This clonotype occurred many times. The chain recombines TRBV20-1 with TRBJ2-7; 11 nucleotides agree with TRBD2. V shed 3 bases, J shed 2 bases, and the junction held 3 bases outside the gene matches. Germline CDR1 and CDR2: DFQATT and SNEGSKA (reference sequence). The CDR3 is 14 residues long. CDR3 amino acids: CSARKLAGAYEQYF. CDR3 DNA: TGCAGTGCTAGGAAACTAGCGGGAGCCTACGAGCAGTACTTC.

The J gene is TRBJ2-6, the V gene TRBV5-4; a weak D match, TRBD1 (6 bases). This CDR3 is built from 15 residues. Germline CDR1 and CDR2: SGHNT and YYREEE (reference sequence). The ends were cut back, 0 bases at V and 4 bases at J, with 8 bases in the middle. CDR3 amino acids: CASSLGGQGANVLTF. Written as DNA, the CDR3 is TGTGCCAGCAGCTTGGGTGGACAGGGGGCCAACGTCCTGACTTTC.